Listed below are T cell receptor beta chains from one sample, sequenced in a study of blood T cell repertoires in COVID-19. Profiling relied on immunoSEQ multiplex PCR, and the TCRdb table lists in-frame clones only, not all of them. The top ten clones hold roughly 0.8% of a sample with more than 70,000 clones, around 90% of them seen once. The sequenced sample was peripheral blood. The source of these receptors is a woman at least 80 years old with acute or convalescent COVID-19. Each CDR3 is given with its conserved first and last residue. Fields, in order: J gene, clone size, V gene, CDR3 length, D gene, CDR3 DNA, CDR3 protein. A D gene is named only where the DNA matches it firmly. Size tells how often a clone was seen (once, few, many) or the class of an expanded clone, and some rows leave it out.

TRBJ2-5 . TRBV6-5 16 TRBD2 TGTGCCAGCAGTTACCGGGGGGTAGGAAAAGGAGAGACCCAGTACTTC CASSYRGVGKGETQYF
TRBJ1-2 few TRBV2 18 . TGTGCCAGCAGTGACCGTAAAGTTGGGCCTCTGCGGGACTATGGCTACACCTTC CASSDRKVGPLRDYGYTF
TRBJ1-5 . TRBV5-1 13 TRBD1 TGCGCCAGCAGCCTCTACAGGGGTCAGCCCCAGCATTTT CASSLYRGQPQHF
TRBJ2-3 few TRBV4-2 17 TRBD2 TGTGCCAGCAGCCAAGACCCAAGCGGGGGCGGCACAGATACGCAGTATTTT CASSQDPSGGGTDTQYF
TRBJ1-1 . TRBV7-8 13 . TGTGCCAGCAGCTCGACAGTGAACACTGAAGCTTTCTTT CASSSTVNTEAFF
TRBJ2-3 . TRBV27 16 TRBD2 TGTGCCAGCAGTCCCGGGCTAGCGGGGATCCCAGATACGCAGTATTTT CASSPGLAGIPDTQYF
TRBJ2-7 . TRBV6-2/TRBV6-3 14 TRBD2 TGTGCCAGCAGTAGACTAGCGGGGCAGTACGAGCAGTACTTC CASSRLAGQYEQYF
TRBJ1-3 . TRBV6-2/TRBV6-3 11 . TGTGCCAGCAGTTCGGGAGGCACCATATATTTT CASSSGGTIYF
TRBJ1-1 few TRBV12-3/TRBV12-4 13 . TGTGCCAGCAGTTTCCAGTTGAACACTGAAGCTTTCTTT CASSFQLNTEAFF
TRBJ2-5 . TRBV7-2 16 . TGTGCCAGCAGCTTACTCGCGGGGGCACCCCAAGAGACCCAGTACTTC CASSLLAGAPQETQYF
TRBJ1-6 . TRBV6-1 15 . TGTGCCAGCAGTGAAGTAGCCTCGGGGAATTCACCCCTCCACTTT CASSEVASGNSPLHF
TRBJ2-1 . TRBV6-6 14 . TGTGCCAGCAGTTACTGGGGGGTTGATAATGAGCAGTTCTTC CASSYWGVDNEQFF
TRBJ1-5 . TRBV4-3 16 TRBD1 TGCGCCAGCAGCCAAGGGAGGGACAGGGGCAATCAGCCCCAGCATTTT CASSQGRDRGNQPQHF
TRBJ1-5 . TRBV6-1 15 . TGTGCCAGCAGTGAAATGTCAGGCGCCCATCAGCCCCAGCATTTT CASSEMSGAHQPQHF
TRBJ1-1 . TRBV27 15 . TGTGCCAGCAGTTTAAAACACGGCGGGAACACTGAAGCTTTCTTT CASSLKHGGNTEAFF
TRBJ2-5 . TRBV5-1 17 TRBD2 TGCGCCAGCAGCCCCGGACTAGCGGGAGCCTACCAAGAGACCCAGTACTTC CASSPGLAGAYQETQYF
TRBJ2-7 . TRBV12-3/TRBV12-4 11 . TGTGCCAGCACCCTGCGGGACGAGCAGTACTTC CASTLRDEQYF
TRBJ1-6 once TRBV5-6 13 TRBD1 TGTGCCAGCAGCTTGGGGACAGGGCGACCCCTCCACTTT CASSLGTGRPLHF
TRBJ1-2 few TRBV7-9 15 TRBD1 TGTGCCAGCAGCGAAACAGGGGGGCCCCTCTATGGCTACACCTTC CASSETGGPLYGYTF
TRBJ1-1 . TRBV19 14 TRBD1 TGTGCCAGTAGTATCGGACAGGGTGGGGCAGCAGCTTTCTTT CASSIGQGGAAAFF
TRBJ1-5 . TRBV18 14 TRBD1 TGTGCCAGCTCACCTGGGACAGGGAATCAGCCCCAGCATTTT CASSPGTGNQPQHF
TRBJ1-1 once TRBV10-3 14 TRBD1 TGTGCCATCAGTCCCCTAGGGGGCGATACTGAAGCTTTCTTT CAISPLGGDTEAFF
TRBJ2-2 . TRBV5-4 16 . TGTGCCAGCAGCTTGTACAGGGTTAGAGACACCGGGGAGCTGTTTTTT CASSLYRVRDTGELFF
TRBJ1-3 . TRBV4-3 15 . TGCGCCAGCAGCCAAGGAGGCAGCGCTGGAAACACCATATATTTT CASSQGGSAGNTIYF
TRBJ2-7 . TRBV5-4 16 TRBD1 TGTGCCAGCAGCTGGTGGACAGGGACCTCCTCCTACGAGCAGTACTTC CASSWWTGTSSYEQYF
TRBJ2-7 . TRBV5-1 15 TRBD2 TGCGCCAGCAGCTTGGTACTAGCGGGAGGCGAGGAGCAGTACTTC CASSLVLAGGEEQYF
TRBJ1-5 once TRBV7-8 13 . TGTGCCAGCAGCTTACAAGGGGGACAGCCCCAGCATTTT CASSLQGGQPQHF
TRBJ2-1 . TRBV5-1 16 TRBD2 TGCGCCAGCAGCCCCTCGACTAGCGGGGGTTACAATGAGCAGTTCTTC CASSPSTSGGYNEQFF
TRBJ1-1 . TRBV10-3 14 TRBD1 TGTGCCATCACCCCTCAGGGGGTTAGTACTGAAGCTTTCTTT CAITPQGVSTEAFF
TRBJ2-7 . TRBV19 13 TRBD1 TGTGCCAGTAAACAGGGGGCGGGGGACGAGCAGTACTTC CASKQGAGDEQYF
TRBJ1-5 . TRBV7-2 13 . TGTGCCAGCAGCCCATCCCGCAATCAGCCCCAGCATTTT CASSPSRNQPQHF
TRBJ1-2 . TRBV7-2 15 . TGTGCCAGCAGCTTAGAGGGGGGGCGCAGGTATGGCTACACCTTC CASSLEGGRRYGYTF
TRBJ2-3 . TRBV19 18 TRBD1 TGTGCCAGTAGTCTCCGAGACAGGGGTATATCTAGCACAGATACGCAGTATTTT CASSLRDRGISSTDTQYF
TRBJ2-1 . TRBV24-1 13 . TGTGCCACCAGTGATTTTATCGGCAATGAGCAGTTCTTC CATSDFIGNEQFF
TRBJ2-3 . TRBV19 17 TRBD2 TGTGCCAGTAGTGCTAGCGGGGGGTCTCTTCGCACAGATACGCAGTATTTT CASSASGGSLRTDTQYF
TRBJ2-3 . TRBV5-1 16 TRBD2 TGCGCCAGCAGCTCCGGACTAGCGGGGTCGATAGATACGCAGTATTTT CASSSGLAGSIDTQYF
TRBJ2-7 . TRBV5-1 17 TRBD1 TGCGCCAGCAGCACCGGGACAGGGTCACAATTCTCCTACGAGCAGTACTTC CASSTGTGSQFSYEQYF
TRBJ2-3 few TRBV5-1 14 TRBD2 TGCGCCAGCAGCTCCGGGACTAGCGAAGATACGCAGTATTTT CASSSGTSEDTQYF
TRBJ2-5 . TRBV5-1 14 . TGCGCCAGCAGCTTGGGGGGGCCCCAAGAGACCCAGTACTTC CASSLGGPQETQYF
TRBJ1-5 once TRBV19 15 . TGTGCCAGTAGAGTCTGGGGCGGGGGGAACCAGCCCCAGCATTTT CASRVWGGGNQPQHF
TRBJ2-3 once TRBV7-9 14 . TGTGCCAGCAGCTTAGCTCTAGACACAGATACGCAGTATTTT CASSLALDTDTQYF
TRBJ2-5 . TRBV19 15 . TGTGCCAGTAGTCCCAGGGTTGCCCGAAGCGAGACCCAGTACTTC CASSPRVARSETQYF
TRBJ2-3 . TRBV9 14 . TGTGCCAGCAGCGTAGCTCAGGGCACAGATACGCAGTATTTT CASSVAQGTDTQYF
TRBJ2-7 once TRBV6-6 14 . TGTGCCAGCAGTTACGGAGGGCCGGACACGCCGTGGTACTTC CASSYGGPDTPWYF
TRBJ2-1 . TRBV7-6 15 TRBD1 TGTGCCAGCACCCACGGGACAGGGTCGTACAATGAGCAGTTCTTC CASTHGTGSYNEQFF
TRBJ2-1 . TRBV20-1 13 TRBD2 TGCAGTGCTAGTGGGGTAGCGGGAGGTGAGCAGTTCTTC CSASGVAGGEQFF
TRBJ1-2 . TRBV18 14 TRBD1 TGTGCCAGCTCACCGGACAGGAAAGGGTATGGCTACACCTTC CASSPDRKGYGYTF
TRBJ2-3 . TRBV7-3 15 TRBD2 TGTGCCAGCAGCTTAAGCGGGGGTATCGCAGATACGCAGTATTTT CASSLSGGIADTQYF
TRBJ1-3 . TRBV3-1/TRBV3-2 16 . TGTGCCAGCAGCCTCCGTTTCAGGGGTTATGGAAACACCATATATTTT CASSLRFRGYGNTIYF
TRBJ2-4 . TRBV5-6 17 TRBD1 TGTGCCAGCAGCTCCCCGGGACAGGGGCTAGCCAAAAACATTCAGTACTTC CASSSPGQGLAKNIQYF
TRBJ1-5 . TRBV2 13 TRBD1 TGTGCCAGCAGAGGGGGACAGTATCAGCCCCAGCATTTT CASRGGQYQPQHF
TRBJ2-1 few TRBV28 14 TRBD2 TGTGCCAGCAGAAGGACTAGCGGGAGGGTTGAGCAGTTCTTC CASRRTSGRVEQFF
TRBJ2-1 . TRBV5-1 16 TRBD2 TGCGCCAGCAGCTTGGGGACTAGCGGGGCATACAATGAGCAGTTCTTC CASSLGTSGAYNEQFF
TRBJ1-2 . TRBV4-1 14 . TGCGCCAGCAGCCAAGATTTAGCGCTCTATGGCTACACCTTC CASSQDLALYGYTF
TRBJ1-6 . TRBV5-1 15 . TGCGCCAGCAGCCTCGCAGGGATTAATAGATCACCCCTCCACTTT CASSLAGINRSPLHF